These T cell receptor beta chains were read from a single sample in a study of OX40 agonist ivuxolimab in advanced cancers. Profiled with immunoSEQ multiplex PCR; TCRdb holds only in-frame clones, not every one. The sample contains some 21,000 clones, 75% to 85% of which appear only once. Sequencing was performed on CD4+ or CD8+ T cells sorted from blood, taken in a trial of the OX40 agonist ivuxolimab. Source of these receptors: an adult with an advanced solid tumor such as melanoma, head and neck, liver or kidney cancer. CDR3s leave out the opening cysteine and the closing phenylalanine or tryptophan. Each record gives: V gene, J gene, CDR3 protein.

V: TRBV7-2
J: TRBJ2-7
CDR3: ASSLESYSYEQY

V: TRBV7-6
J: TRBJ2-1
CDR3: ASSLLGGLNEQF

V: TRBV4-1
J: TRBJ2-5
CDR3: ASSGQETQY

V: TRBV4-2
J: TRBJ1-2
CDR3: ASSLADGGGADGYT

V: TRBV6-6
J: TRBJ2-7
CDR3: ASSYSLGPTYEQY

V: TRBV7-3
J: TRBJ2-2
CDR3: ASAAGTYANTGELF

V: TRBV5-4
J: TRBJ1-5
CDR3: ASSLFGETGEQPQH

V: TRBV28
J: TRBJ2-7
CDR3: ASSPAGTAYEQY

V: TRBV4-1
J: TRBJ1-5
CDR3: ASSLDREIQPQH

V: TRBV2
J: TRBJ2-7
CDR3: ASSETGDRPYEQY

V: TRBV9
J: TRBJ1-3
CDR3: ASSPTGGTGNTIY

V: TRBV9
J: TRBJ1-4
CDR3: ASSPPGGPTNEKLF

V: TRBV7-9
J: TRBJ2-1
CDR3: ASSPRGDRVNEQF

V: TRBV5-6
J: TRBJ2-7
CDR3: ASSLGTVTYEQY

V: TRBV7-9
J: TRBJ2-1
CDR3: ASSSTGDEQF

V: TRBV14
J: TRBJ2-6
CDR3: ASSVDRFSGANVLT

V: TRBV7-8
J: TRBJ1-4
CDR3: ASSLYGQAYATNEKLF

V: TRBV27
J: TRBJ2-7
CDR3: ASSPATGSYEQY

V: TRBV2
J: TRBJ2-5
CDR3: ASSSALTQY

V: TRBV5-5
J: TRBJ2-3
CDR3: ASAMGVLTDTQY